This T cell receptor beta chain was documented in a study of spatial heterogeneity in lung cancer (dated by TCRdb to the late 2010s). In terms of the full investigation: Beta-chain transcripts were consistently detected in greater numbers than alpha-chain transcripts, which likely reflected higher beta-chain transcript abundance. In non-small cell lung cancer, the study made a quantitative comparison of TCR alpha and beta repertoires among multiple tumor regions, matched nontumor lung and blood. The study linked features of the TCR repertoire to counts of nonsynonymous mutations, which were determined by whole-exome sequencing of tumor tissue. In the raw uncorrected reads, each unique combination of TCR and UMI appeared on average more than ten times. Both alpha and beta chains were TCR-sequenced in 200 or so tumor regions, around 65 matched nontumor lung samples and around 50 PBMC samples obtained at surgery. What the authors observed across the whole study: Additional single-cell paired TCR alpha and beta sequencing was considered necessary to confirm, at a functional level, the hypothesis that regional TCRs recognize regional mutations. Ubiquitous expanded tumor TCRs were found in blood more often at tumor resection than at routine follow-up.

This clonotype was counted at least ten times. The clone's antigen remains unknown. No much larger clone is present one base from it, and per-base qualities are unavailable. This beta chain is an unintended read in a library built for alpha chains; its size means little. V trim: 5 bases; J trim: 4 bases; unmatched bases: 13. The CDR3 measures 16 amino acids from cysteine to phenylalanine. The entry retains the CDR3 DNA only, 48 bases that are in frame from base 1. The germline V gene (reference sequence) gives CDR1 as DFQATT and CDR2 as SNEGSKA. Preparation of the library involved 5' RACE. TCRdb records NextSeq 500 as the sequencer. The TCR library protocol attached a unique molecular identifier to each TCR cDNA molecule to allow correction of PCR and sequencing errors. For the original study's pipeline: TCR identification, UMI-based error correction and CDR3 extraction were performed with Decombinator tools. TCRs above a frequency of 2 per 1,000, corresponding to the top 1% of the tumor frequency distribution, were defined as expanded. Each repertoire was subsampled 100 times to 5,000 TCRs, after which Renyi diversity was computed with the R vegan package. CDR3 similarity networks were built from amino acid triplet string-kernel similarity, connecting CDR3s with pairwise similarity above 0.82. The public reads were reprocessed in TCRdb via fastp at Q25 and MiXCR, keeping in-frame beta chains. Rows with one shared CDR3 protein collapse into an entry with the most common genes and DNA. The V and J calls follow TCRdb's processing rather than the paper's. For this sample there are about 11,000 distinct CDR3 sequences; roughly 6.2% appear just once. The biggest ten clones account for over 25% of the sample.

Interpreted using the paper, the time point label stands for: sample taken at primary tumor resection. For TCR sequencing, whole RNA was extracted from tumor and nontumor lung tissue, or from cryopreserved PBMC samples, and no cell sorting was done. The donors were 60 to 80 patients from the lung TRACERx cohort who had early-stage, untreated non-small cell lung cancer. Only patients with enough RNA available from two or more tumor regions were chosen for TCR sequencing. This specimen consisted of PBMCs, obtained at surgery. This clonotype was sampled from a male donor with early-stage non-small cell lung cancer. The receptor chain draws on TRBV20-1 and TRBJ2-1; 8 of the junction bases match TRBD2. For the CDR3, the sequence is CSAPDAQREMYNEQFF. The DNA sequence follows: TGCAGTGCTCCTGATGCCCAGCGGGAGATGTACAATGAGCAGTTCTTC.